The clone carrying this T cell receptor (beta chain) was seen a single time. This specimen belongs to a study of yellow fever vaccine responses in identical twins. A single record per CDR3 protein comes from TCRdb applying MiXCR to the RT-PCR reads. Of 1,800 or so distinct CDR3 sequences listed, around nine tenths were seen once; the top ten hold more than 4.5%. This CDR3 spans 13 amino acids. V was shortened by 6 bases and J by 1 base, with 7 bases between the two germline ends. Per germline, CDR1 SQVTM and CDR2 ANQGSEA. The chain joins TRBV29-1 to TRBJ2-6; D unresolved. The sequencing here drew on T cells from blood (PBMCs), unsorted or a sorted subset (not recorded which), taken before or after yellow fever vaccination (not recorded which). This TCR came from a woman in her late teens or twenties who received the yellow fever vaccine. The CDR3 nucleotides read TGCAGCGTCCATAAGTCTGGGGCCAACGTCCTGACTTTC. Amino acids: CSVHKSGANVLTF.